A single T cell receptor (beta chain) is shown here with its context. In germline, CDR1 is MDHEN, CDR2 SYDVKM. V trimming: 5 bases; J trimming: 7 bases; junction bases outside the gene matches: 31. The length of the CDR3 is 23 residues. This sample is drawn from a study of shared clonotypes between healthy human individuals. Naive CD8 isolation took CD45RO-negative cells positively selected for CCR7 and excluded terminally differentiated effector memory CD45RA+ cells. Produced via immunoSEQ multiplex PCR; TCRdb's table is partial and in-frame only. The sample includes fewer than 700,000 clones, 85% to 95% of them seen just once.

Sequences were obtained from naive CD8+ T cells sorted from blood. This TCR derives from a woman aged 30 to 39 in good health. The V and J genes are TRBV28 and TRBJ1-3; TRBD1 matches 11 bases. Here the CDR3 reads CASSLPSGTGGKNLILEWNTIYF. CDR3 sequence (DNA): TGTGCCAGCAGTCTTCCTTCCGGGACAGGGGGAAAGAACCTTATTCTGGAGTGGAACACCATATATTTT.